This record looks at one TCR beta chain sequence and its context. No antigen is known for it. Germline CDR1 is PRHDT and CDR2 is FYEKMQ (reference sequence). CDR3 size: 18 residues. V was clipped by 2 bases and J by 1 base; unmatched bases: 11. This sample was included in a study of cytomegalovirus exposure and HLA in healthy donors. Study background: HLA-typed donors were the source of some 85 million unique TCRs, which an early data release held.

Study outcomes and limitations: Investigators reported 150 to 200 TCR beta chains as tied to cytomegalovirus. In an earlier analysis, in some 500 donors, most V segments appeared productive either ~90% or ~30% of the time. Highly shared sequence variants in one cluster were likely a sequencing artifact.

PCR was performed using 60 Vbeta and 13 Jbeta primers. This table comes from immunoSEQ multiplex PCR, and its TCRdb copy is limited to in-frame clones, with some not included. The data show some 85,000 clones, around three quarters seen once. The V and J genes are TRBV13 and TRBJ2-3; 8 bases map to TRBD2. The sequencing input was PBMCs. This clonotype originated in a middle-aged man in good health and CMV-seronegative. The CDR3 region is CASSLLLAGSKGTDTQYF. DNA of the CDR3: TGTGCCAGCAGCTTACTATTAGCGGGGTCCAAGGGCACAGATACGCAGTATTTT.